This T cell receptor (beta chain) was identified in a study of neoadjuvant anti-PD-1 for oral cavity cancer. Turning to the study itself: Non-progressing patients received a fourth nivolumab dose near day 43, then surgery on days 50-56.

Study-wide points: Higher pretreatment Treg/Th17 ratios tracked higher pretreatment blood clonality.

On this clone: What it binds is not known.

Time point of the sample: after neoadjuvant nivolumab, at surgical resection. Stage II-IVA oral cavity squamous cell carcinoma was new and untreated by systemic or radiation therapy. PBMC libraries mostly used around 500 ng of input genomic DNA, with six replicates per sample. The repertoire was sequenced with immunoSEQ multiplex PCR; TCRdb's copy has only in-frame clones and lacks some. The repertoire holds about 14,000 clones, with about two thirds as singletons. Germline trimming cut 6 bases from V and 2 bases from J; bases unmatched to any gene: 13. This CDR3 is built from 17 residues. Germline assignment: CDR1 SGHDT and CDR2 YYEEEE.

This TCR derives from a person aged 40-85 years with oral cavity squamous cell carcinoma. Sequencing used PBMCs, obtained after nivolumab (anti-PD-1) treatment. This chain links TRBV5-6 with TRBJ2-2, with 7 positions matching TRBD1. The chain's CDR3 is CASTPGGWGHNTGELFF. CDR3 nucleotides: TGTGCCAGCACTCCAGGGGGATGGGGACATAACACCGGGGAGCTGTTTTTT.